These T cell receptor beta chains were read from a single sample in a study of blood T cell repertoires in COVID-19. Sequencing was performed with immunoSEQ multiplex PCR; in TCRdb, only in-frame clones are kept and a portion is missing. The sample has hundreds of thousands of clones, roughly 85% seen once. Sequencing used peripheral blood. These receptors all stem from a man in his forties with acute or convalescent COVID-19. The CDR3 runs from the conserved cysteine through the conserved F or W. D genes are given only for firm matches. Rows may omit the clone size; those that give it use once, few, many or a size class.

NA	NA	TRBV14	TRBJ1-5	TGTGCCAGCAGCCGAACAGGGTACAATCAGCCCCAGCATTTT	CASSRTGYNQPQHF
NA	TRBD1	TRBV19	TRBJ1-5	TGTGCCAGTAGTGGAAGGACAGGGGGTAGCAATCAGCCCCAGCATTTT	CASSGRTGGSNQPQHF
NA	TRBD1	TRBV10-2	TRBJ1-5	TGCGCCAGCGGGACAGGACCCCTCCAGCCCCAGCATTTT	CASGTGPLQPQHF
NA	NA	TRBV13	TRBJ1-1	TGTGCCAGCAGCTTGAGTCATAAAGTGAACACTGAAGCTTTCTTT	CASSLSHKVNTEAFF
NA	NA	TRBV7-9	TRBJ2-7	TGTGCCAGCAGCTTAGCGCGCTCAACGGAGGTCTCCTACGAGCAGTACTTC	CASSLARSTEVSYEQYF
NA	TRBD1	TRBV12-3/TRBV12-4	TRBJ1-2	TGTGCCAGCAGTTTAAGGGACAGGGACTACACCTTC	CASSLRDRDYTF
once	TRBD1	TRBV24-1	TRBJ1-5	TGTGCCACCAGTCAGGGGGCCTGGCAGCCCCAGCATTTT	CATSQGAWQPQHF
few	TRBD1	TRBV5-1	TRBJ1-1	TGCGCCAGCAGCCTGGGACAGGCACGTAATGAAGCTTTCTTT	CASSLGQARNEAFF
NA	NA	TRBV2	TRBJ1-4	TGTGCCAGCAGAGTCATAGCAACTAATGAAAAACTGTTTTTT	CASRVIATNEKLFF
NA	TRBD2	TRBV5-1	TRBJ2-1	TGCGCCAGCAGCTTGGGCGGGGGAACCTACAATGAGCAGTTCTTC	CASSLGGGTYNEQFF
NA	NA	TRBV25-1	TRBJ2-7	TGTGCCAGCAGTGAAGGGCCCTACGAGCAGTACTTC	CASSEGPYEQYF
NA	TRBD2	TRBV11-2	TRBJ2-2	TGTGCCAGCAGCTTTTCTAGCGGGGGTCGCACCGGGGAGCTGTTTTTT	CASSFSSGGRTGELFF
NA	NA	TRBV7-2	TRBJ1-2	TGTGCCAGCAGCTTAGCGGTGGGCAGATATGGCTACACCTTC	CASSLAVGRYGYTF
few	NA	TRBV18	TRBJ1-2	TGTGCCAGCTCGTCAGGCCAGGCCCTTAACTATGGCTACACCTTC	CASSSGQALNYGYTF
once	NA	TRBV4-3	TRBJ2-7	TGCGCCAGCAGCCAATCGTCGACAGGTTCGGAAAGCTACGAGCAGTACTTC	CASSQSSTGSESYEQYF
NA	TRBD1	TRBV6-5	TRBJ1-3	TGTGCCAGCAGTCAGGACAGGGATAGAAACACCATATATTTT	CASSQDRDRNTIYF
few	NA	TRBV30	TRBJ1-4	TGTGCCTGGAGTGTAAACCGGGGGGGACGGGAAAAACTGTTTTTT	CAWSVNRGGREKLFF
NA	TRBD1	TRBV28	TRBJ1-1	TGTGCCAGCGCAAACCAGGGGGTCAGGGAAGCTTTCTTT	CASANQGVREAFF
once	NA	TRBV3-1/TRBV3-2	TRBJ1-2	TGTGCCAGCAGCCCTCAAGGCAGGGGACATGGCTACACCTTC	CASSPQGRGHGYTF
NA	TRBD1	TRBV2	TRBJ2-1	TGTGCCAGCAGTGAGCGACAGGGTATCTCCTACAATGAGCAGTTCTTC	CASSERQGISYNEQFF
many	NA	TRBV5-1	TRBJ1-5	TGCGCCAGCAGCCGGGAGAGACAGCCCCAGCATTTT	CASSRERQPQHF
NA	NA	TRBV7-3	TRBJ2-1	TGTGCCAGCAGCCAGGCCGGAAAGGAGTTCTTC	CASSQAGKEFF
NA	NA	TRBV6-5	TRBJ1-6	TGTGCCAGCACCCAGATGGGCGCCGGTAATTCACCCCTCCACTTT	CASTQMGAGNSPLHF
few	TRBD1	TRBV4-3	TRBJ2-1	TGCGCCAGCAGCCACATCGGGACAGGGACCTACAATGAGCAGTTCTTC	CASSHIGTGTYNEQFF
NA	NA	TRBV19	TRBJ1-5	TGTGCCAGTAGTATCGGGGTGGGTCAGCCCCAGCATTTT	CASSIGVGQPQHF
NA	NA	TRBV3-1/TRBV3-2	TRBJ1-6	TGTGCCAGCAGCCACGGTAACCCGAACCATAATTCACCCCTCCACTTT	CASSHGNPNHNSPLHF
NA	NA	TRBV6-2/TRBV6-3	TRBJ2-5	TGTGCCAGCAGTTACCGGACAGCACAAGAGACCCAGTACTTC	CASSYRTAQETQYF
few	TRBD2	TRBV19	TRBJ2-1	TGTGCCAGTAGTATGGGTCGCCAGGGAGGGAATGAGCAGTTCTTC	CASSMGRQGGNEQFF
NA	NA	TRBV19	TRBJ1-1	TGTGCCAGTAGTATACTGTCTAGCACTGAAGCTTTCTTT	CASSILSSTEAFF
many	NA	TRBV19	TRBJ1-1	TGTGCCAGTAGTATTAGTCTGAACACTGAAGCTTTCTTT	CASSISLNTEAFF
NA	TRBD2	TRBV9	TRBJ2-1	TGTGCCAGCAGCGCGGAATCCCTACTAGCGGGGGGCTACAATGAGCAGTTCTTC	CASSAESLLAGGYNEQFF
NA	NA	TRBV5-1	TRBJ1-5	TGCGCCAGCAGCTTGGAGGGGAACCCCCGCCAGCCCCAGCATTTT	CASSLEGNPRQPQHF
NA	NA	TRBV9	TRBJ2-2	TGTGCCAGCAGCGTAGCACCGCGCACCGGGGAGCTGTTTTTT	CASSVAPRTGELFF
NA	TRBD1	TRBV5-1	TRBJ2-7	TGCGCCAGCAGCCCTCCGACAGGGAAGTCTTGGGAGCAGTACTTC	CASSPPTGKSWEQYF
NA	NA	TRBV6-2/TRBV6-3	TRBJ2-3	TGTGCCAGCATCCCCAGCGGGTTAAGCACAGATACGCAGTATTTT	CASIPSGLSTDTQYF
NA	NA	TRBV20-1	TRBJ2-1	TGCAGTGCTAGTTTGCCAGGGTTGTTCAATGAGCAGTTCTTC	CSASLPGLFNEQFF
NA	NA	TRBV2	TRBJ2-3	TGTGCCAGCACCCTACCACAGGGTACAGATACGCAGTATTTT	CASTLPQGTDTQYF
NA	TRBD1	TRBV2	TRBJ1-1	TGTGCCAGCAGTGAAGTAGGACAGGGGGGCACTGAAGCTTTCTTT	CASSEVGQGGTEAFF
NA	NA	TRBV19	TRBJ2-1	TGTGCCAGTAGTGGCGGCAGCGATTACAATGAGCAGTTCTTC	CASSGGSDYNEQFF
NA	TRBD1	TRBV9	TRBJ1-1	TGTGCCAGCAGCGCGAGCACCGGACAGGGGCCGAACACTGAAGCTTTCTTT	CASSASTGQGPNTEAFF
NA	NA	TRBV30	TRBJ1-3	TGTGCCTGGAGTACAGGGGGAAACACCATATATTTT	CAWSTGGNTIYF
NA	NA	TRBV5-1	TRBJ1-2	TGCGCCAGCAGCTTGGTCTGGGGCAGCCAAGACGCAGCTAACTATGGCTACACCTTC	CASSLVWGSQDAANYGYTF
NA	NA	TRBV6-5	TRBJ2-2	TGTGCCAGCAAGGGGCACAGGGTCGACACCGGGGAGCTGTTTTTT	CASKGHRVDTGELFF
NA	TRBD1	TRBV30	TRBJ2-3	TGTGCCTGGAGTATCGGGACAGGGACCACAGATACGCAGTATTTT	CAWSIGTGTTDTQYF
NA	NA	TRBV2	TRBJ2-7	TGTGCCAGCACCGAGGAATGGTCAAACGGCTACGAGCAGTACTTC	CASTEEWSNGYEQYF
NA	NA	TRBV6-5	TRBJ2-5	TGTGCCAGCAGAGTACTAGGGCTAGTTGAGACCCAGTACTTC	CASRVLGLVETQYF
few	NA	TRBV28	TRBJ2-7	TGTGCCAGTCAGCGCTACGAGCAGTACTTC	CASQRYEQYF
NA	NA	TRBV5-1	TRBJ1-1	TGCGCCAGCAGCCCTCTCGAAAGCAGGGGGAACACTGAAGCTTTCTTT	CASSPLESRGNTEAFF
NA	TRBD1	TRBV27	TRBJ1-1	TGTGCCAGCAGTTTAAGGGCAGGGGGGAGGACTGAAGCTTTCTTT	CASSLRAGGRTEAFF
NA	NA	TRBV5-1	TRBJ1-1	TGCGCCAGCAGCGCACGTTCGGGAGAGAACACTGAAGCTTTCTTT	CASSARSGENTEAFF
once	NA	TRBV20-1	TRBJ2-5	TGCAGTGCTAGTGCTCCCCGGGACTACCAAGAGACCCAGTACTTC	CSASAPRDYQETQYF
NA	TRBD1	TRBV5-1	TRBJ1-1	TGCGCCAGCGTGGGACAGCCGAACACTGAAGCTTTCTTT	CASVGQPNTEAFF
NA	TRBD1	TRBV23-1	TRBJ1-3	TGCGCCAGCAGTCACTTCTCCGGAGGACAGGGGGCAAACACCATATATTTT	CASSHFSGGQGANTIYF
NA	NA	TRBV30	TRBJ1-6	TGTGCCTGGAGTGCCTTCCCGGGAGTGAATTCACCCCTCCACTTT	CAWSAFPGVNSPLHF
NA	NA	TRBV6-6	TRBJ1-3	TGTGCCATCTCGGGAGGGGCGAACACCATATATTTT	CAISGGANTIYF
NA	NA	TRBV4-1	TRBJ1-2	TGCGCCAGCAGCTCCCTCCACACAGGAACCCATGGCTACACCTTC	CASSSLHTGTHGYTF
few	TRBD2	TRBV30	TRBJ2-5	TGTGCCTGGAGTCGACAGCGGGGCCCTCAAGAGACCCAGTACTTC	CAWSRQRGPQETQYF